These T cell receptor beta chains were read from a single sample in a study of a mutant IDH1 vaccine in newly diagnosed glioma. Profiling relied on immunoSEQ multiplex PCR, and the TCRdb table lists in-frame clones only, not all of them. The sample has some 60,000 clones, around 86% seen once. These TCRs are of unknown antigen specificity. This specimen consisted of PBMCs, obtained from a glioma patient whose treatment included an IDH1 peptide vaccine. The receptor source for this set is a woman aged 45-65 years with glioma. Each CDR3 is given with its conserved first and last residue. The D gene is left open where the match is weak. Clone size is given for some rows only: seen once, a few or many times, or a class if the clone is expanded.

D	size	J	V	DNA	CDR3
TRBD1	once	TRBJ2-1	TRBV29-1	TGCAGCGGAACGACCGGGACAGGGTTTAATGAGCAGTTCTTC	CSGTTGTGFNEQFF
NA	NA	TRBJ1-5	TRBV10-3	TGTGCCATCAGTGACCCCTCTTATAGCAATCAGCCCCAGCATTTT	CAISDPSYSNQPQHF
NA	NA	TRBJ1-2	TRBV7-9	TGTGCCAGCAGCCCGCCATCCGGGGCCTATGGCTACACCTTC	CASSPPSGAYGYTF
NA	NA	TRBJ2-5	TRBV7-2	TGTGCCAGCAGCCTTGGCCGGGTGGAGACCCAGTACTTC	CASSLGRVETQYF
NA	few	TRBJ2-4	TRBV13	TGTGCCAGCAATGGCGGAGCAGCCAAAAACATTCAGTACTTC	CASNGGAAKNIQYF
NA	NA	TRBJ1-4	TRBV30	TGTGCCTGGAGTGATGGGGGGCATCGGTTGGGCGAAAAACTGTTTTTT	CAWSDGGHRLGEKLFF
NA	NA	TRBJ2-5	TRBV2	TGTGCCAGCAGTGAAGTACCGGGCCGGGGGACCCAGTACTTC	CASSEVPGRGTQYF
NA	NA	TRBJ2-1	TRBV2	TGTGCCAGCAACAAGGGAAATGAGCAGTTCTTC	CASNKGNEQFF
TRBD1	NA	TRBJ1-1	TRBV7-8	TGTGCCAGCAGCTTACGGGACAGGGGGCTACGAACTGAAGCTTTCTTT	CASSLRDRGLRTEAFF
NA	NA	TRBJ1-1	TRBV11-2	TGTGCCAGCAGCCTCAGCTCCCAGACGAACACTGAAGCTTTCTTT	CASSLSSQTNTEAFF
TRBD1	NA	TRBJ1-1	TRBV9	TGTGCCAGCAGCTTTACAGGGGCCACTGAAGCTTTCTTT	CASSFTGATEAFF
NA	NA	TRBJ1-1	TRBV5-4	TGTGCCAGCACCTCAACCCCGGACACTGAAGCTTTCTTT	CASTSTPDTEAFF
NA	few	TRBJ1-2	TRBV7-3	TGTGCCAGCAGCCCCTCCCAGGGTACTGGTGGCTACACCTTC	CASSPSQGTGGYTF
NA	once	TRBJ2-7	TRBV23-1	TGCGCCGAGCGTTGGGGGTTTCCATCCTACGAGCAGTACTTC	CAERWGFPSYEQYF
NA	NA	TRBJ1-1	TRBV18	TGTGCCAGCTCACCGAAGAGGAACACTGAAGCTTTCTTT	CASSPKRNTEAFF
NA	once	TRBJ1-1	TRBV6-5	TGTGCCAGCAGTCTTCTCCGGGATTCTGAAGCTTTCTTT	CASSLLRDSEAFF
NA	NA	TRBJ1-1	TRBV4-3	TGCGCCAGCAGCCAAGTTTACGGGAACACTGAAGCTTTCTTT	CASSQVYGNTEAFF
NA	NA	TRBJ2-1	TRBV27	TGTGCCAGCAGTTTATCGTTGAGGAGCTCCTACAATGAGCAGTTCTTC	CASSLSLRSSYNEQFF
NA	few	TRBJ2-6	TRBV10-3	TGTGCCACCCCGTCTGGGGCCAACGTCCTGACTTTC	CATPSGANVLTF
TRBD1	NA	TRBJ1-1	TRBV5-4	TGTGCCAGCAGGCAGGGGGCCATGAACACTGAAGCTTTCTTT	CASRQGAMNTEAFF
NA	NA	TRBJ1-6	TRBV4-3	TGCGCCAGCAGCCAAGTTGGGACGGGAAATTCACCCCTCCACTTT	CASSQVGTGNSPLHF
TRBD1	NA	TRBJ1-3	TRBV6-5	TGTGCCAGCAGACCAGGGGGTACGGCTGGAAACACCATATATTTT	CASRPGGTAGNTIYF
TRBD1	NA	TRBJ1-3	TRBV2	TGTGCCAGCAGGCGGGACAGAATCTCTGGAAACACCATATATTTT	CASRRDRISGNTIYF
NA	NA	TRBJ1-1	TRBV4-3	TGCGCCAGCAGCCAAGATCGTCCGGCGAACACTGAAGCTTTCTTT	CASSQDRPANTEAFF
NA	NA	TRBJ2-3	TRBV29-1	TGCAGCGCCCCGCAGAGACACACAGATACGCAGTATTTT	CSAPQRHTDTQYF
TRBD1	NA	TRBJ2-5	TRBV29-1	TGCAGCGGTCGGACAGGGGGAGAGACCCAGTACTTC	CSGRTGGETQYF
TRBD2	few	TRBJ2-1	TRBV6-4	TGTGCCAGCAGTGTAACTGGGCTAGCGGGGGGGAATGAGCAGTTCTTC	CASSVTGLAGGNEQFF
NA	once	TRBJ2-3	TRBV5-1	TGCGCCAGCAGCCTACAGGGCTCAGATACGCAGTATTTT	CASSLQGSDTQYF
TRBD1	NA	TRBJ2-3	TRBV5-4	TGTGCCAGCAGTAAGGGACAGGCTAGCACAGATACGCAGTATTTT	CASSKGQASTDTQYF
TRBD2	NA	TRBJ2-3	TRBV27	TGTGCCAGCAGTCCCTCGAGCGGGGGTATGGATACGCAGTATTTT	CASSPSSGGMDTQYF
NA	NA	TRBJ1-2	TRBV2	TGTGCCAGCAGTCTACAGGGAGGGTATGGCTACACCTTC	CASSLQGGYGYTF
NA	NA	TRBJ1-1	TRBV5-4	TGTGCCAGCAGCTTGGCCAAGCGTTCAGGGCTGAACACTGAAGCTTTCTTT	CASSLAKRSGLNTEAFF
NA	NA	TRBJ2-2	TRBV6-4	TGTGCCAGCAGTGTGGGTTCACCCCCCGGGGAGCTGTTTTTT	CASSVGSPPGELFF
NA	NA	TRBJ2-7	TRBV11-2	TGTGCCAGCAGCTTAGATCTACCCTACGAGCAGTACTTC	CASSLDLPYEQYF
NA	NA	TRBJ1-3	TRBV7-9	TGTGCCAGCAGCTTAGGTGATATAACTGGAAACACCATATATTTT	CASSLGDITGNTIYF
NA	NA	TRBJ1-1	TRBV21-1	TGTGCCAGCAGAACAGGAATTCGGACTGAAGCTTTCTTT	CASRTGIRTEAFF
NA	NA	TRBJ1-3	TRBV5-1	TGCGCCAGCAGCTTGGGCACAGACTCTGGAAACACCATATATTTT	CASSLGTDSGNTIYF
TRBD2	NA	TRBJ2-1	TRBV5-1	TGCGCCAGCAGCTTGGTAGCGGGGGTTCTTGAGCAGTTCTTC	CASSLVAGVLEQFF
NA	NA	TRBJ1-1	TRBV19	TGTGCCAGTACCCCCGGGGGAGGGACGACTGAAGCTTTCTTT	CASTPGGGTTEAFF
NA	few	TRBJ1-1	TRBV5-1	TGCGCCAGCAGCTGGACCTCCAGTGAAGCTTTCTTT	CASSWTSSEAFF
NA	NA	TRBJ1-1	TRBV2	TGTGCCCCAGCGGAGAACACTGAAGCTTTCTTT	CAPAENTEAFF
NA	NA	TRBJ1-1	TRBV9	TGTGCCAGCAGCGTGGGGCTGGCTATGAACACTGAAGCTTTCTTT	CASSVGLAMNTEAFF
NA	NA	TRBJ2-3	TRBV7-8	TGTGCCAGCAGCTTAGGACGGTCGAGCACAGATACGCAGTATTTT	CASSLGRSSTDTQYF
TRBD1	NA	TRBJ2-7	TRBV27	TGTGCCAGCAGTCCACACGGACAGGTAGCCTACGAGCAGTACTTC	CASSPHGQVAYEQYF
NA	once	TRBJ2-5	TRBV7-9	TGTGCCAGTACCGAGGTTAGGGAGACCCAGTACTTC	CASTEVRETQYF
NA	NA	TRBJ2-3	TRBV9	TGTGCCAGCAGCGTATATGGCAGCCGCACAGATACGCAGTATTTT	CASSVYGSRTDTQYF
NA	NA	TRBJ1-5	TRBV29-1	TGCAGCGTGGCGGGGGACCAAACTGGGCCCCAGCATTTT	CSVAGDQTGPQHF
NA	NA	TRBJ1-6	TRBV28	TGTGCCAGCACCAAGGAGGCAATGAATTCACCCCTCCACTTT	CASTKEAMNSPLHF
NA	once	TRBJ1-5	TRBV27	TGTGCCAGCAGTTTATCGGGAAACGGGCAGCCCCAGCATTTT	CASSLSGNGQPQHF
NA	NA	TRBJ1-6	TRBV11-2	TGTGCCAGCAGCTCCATTCAGGGGAGACGGTCACCCCTCCACTTT	CASSSIQGRRSPLHF
NA	NA	TRBJ1-6	TRBV27	TGTGCCAGCAGTTTATACTCTCAGAGCTCCTATAATTCACCCCTCCACTTT	CASSLYSQSSYNSPLHF
TRBD1	NA	TRBJ1-1	TRBV18	TGTGCCAGCTCACTCAGACAGGGTGATACTGAAGCTTTCTTT	CASSLRQGDTEAFF
TRBD2	NA	TRBJ2-2	TRBV7-9	TGTGCCATCGGGGGGGACCTCCGGACCGGGGAGCTGTTTTTT	CAIGGDLRTGELFF
NA	NA	TRBJ1-2	TRBV10-3	TGTGCCATCAGTACAGGATATGGCTACACCTTC	CAISTGYGYTF